This T cell receptor (beta chain) was sequenced for a study of cytomegalovirus exposure and HLA in healthy donors. Study context: Earlier, roughly 120 million unique TCR beta sequences were recovered from roughly 200 million T cells by an analysis. Study-wide points: A later analysis linked 15,000 to 20,000 TCR beta sequences to HLA alleles at 0.05 false discovery rate. Cytomegalovirus status was reportedly diagnosed by the classifier with high sensitivity and specificity. Indistinguishable V segments, including TRBV6-2 and TRBV6-3, were excluded.

Only a few counts were recorded for this clone. The antigen is unknown. Germline CDR1 is MNHEY and CDR2 is SMNVEV (reference sequence). The CDR3 loop spans 13 amino acids. V lost 4 bases, J lost 8 bases, and 11 bases lay in between. 60 Vbeta and 13 Jbeta primers were used in PCR. Profiled with immunoSEQ multiplex PCR; TCRdb holds only in-frame clones, not every one. The table includes about 120,000 clones, about 75% detected once. The chain combines TRBV27 with TRBJ1-4, with D uncertain. Sequenced input: PBMCs. This sequence was found in a woman in her 40s in good health and CMV-seropositive. The CDR3 loop reads CASSYTLGEKLFF. For the CDR3, the DNA is TGTGCCAGCAGTTACACCCTCGGGGAAAAACTGTTTTTT. Combining the CDR3 with reference TRBV27 and TRBJ1-4 gives the whole variable domain EAQVTQNPRYLITVTGKKLTVTCSQNMNHEYMSWYRQDPGLGLRQIYYSMNVEVTDKGDVPEGYKVSRKEKRNFPLILESPSPNQTSLYFCASSYTLGEKLFFGSGTQLSVL.